These 14 T cell receptor beta chains originate from one sample sequenced in a study of memory CD4+ T cells and cytomegalovirus serostatus. The table came from immunoSEQ multiplex PCR; TCRdb's copy has only in-frame clones and leaves some out. The data contain 30,000 to 40,000 clones, roughly 85% of them singletons. Single viable CD3+CD4+CD8-CD45RO+ cells were sorted as the memory CD4+ T cells. Sequencing input: memory CD4+ T cells from blood. These receptors all come from an adult in good health and CMV-seropositive.

This sequence joins TRBV7-2 and TRBJ1-4; no clear D gene. The V end was cut by 4 bases, the J end by 0 bases, with 3 bases between. The CDR3 is made up of 13 amino acids. Germline loops: CDR1 SGHTA, CDR2 FQGNSA. CDR3 region: CASSSSTNEKLFF. The CDR3 DNA follows: TGTGCCAGCAGCTCCTCAACTAATGAAAAACTGTTTTTT.

This clone was found once. The chain combines TRBV14 with TRBJ1-2; no reliable D call. This CDR3 has 13 amino acids. Between the trimmed V and J ends, which lost 2 bases and 7 bases, there was a span of 11 bases. Germline lookup yields CDR1 SGHDN and CDR2 FVKESK. This CDR3 reads CASSQHSVGGYTF. The CDR3 nucleotides are TGTGCCAGCAGCCAACACAGTGTTGGTGGCTACACCTTC.

The V call is TRBV7-2, the J call TRBJ2-3; possible D gene TRBD1, 6 bases. Germline-derived CDR1 and CDR2 are SGHTA and FQGNSA. The CDR3 runs 12 residues. Deletions cut 3 bases from V and 6 bases from J, with 7 bases between. CDR3 nucleotide sequence: TGTGCCAGCAGCTTCGGACAGGATACGCAGTATTTT. Protein sequence: CASSFGQDTQYF.

The V gene is TRBV28, the J gene TRBJ2-1; tentative D call: TRBD1 (5 bases). Trimming took 6 bases from V and 3 from J, leaving 15 bases between them. The CDR3 is 15 residues long. Germline V gene lookup returns CDR1 MDHEN and CDR2 SYDVKM. The CDR3 DNA reads TGTGCCAGCAGCCTGCTGAAGGGGTACTACAATGAGCAGTTCTTC. This codes for CASSLLKGYYNEQFF. Combining the CDR3 with reference TRBV28 and TRBJ2-1 gives the whole variable domain DVKVTQSSRYLVKRTGEKVFLECVQDMDHENMFWYRQDPGLGLRLIYFSYDVKMKEKGDIPEGYSVSREKKERFSLILESASTNQTSMYLCASSLLKGYYNEQFFGPGTRLTVL.

The chain combines TRBV5-1 with TRBJ1-1; unclear D gene. Germline V gene lookup returns CDR1 SGHRS and CDR2 YFSETQ. The V gene lost 0 bases and the J gene lost 6 bases, with 12 bases spanning the gap. The CDR3 sequence is 14 residues long. The CDR3 sequence: CASSLVNAESEAFF. CDR3 bases: TGCGCCAGCAGCTTGGTTAATGCGGAATCTGAAGCTTTCTTT.

The chain recombines TRBV7-2 with TRBJ1-1; TRBD1 matches at 7 bases. Per the germline V gene, CDR1 is SGHTA and CDR2 is FQGNSA. This CDR3 has 11 residues. Unmatched junction bases numbered 5, after V lost 5 bases and J lost 11 bases. DNA for the CDR3: TGTACCAGCAGCGCGGGACAGCGGGCTTTCTTT. Amino acid sequence: CTSSAGQRAFF.

The chain employs TRBV2 and TRBJ2-4; 8 bases match TRBD2. The trim removed 2 bases at V and 0 bases at J, leaving 3 bases unmatched. The germline V gene encodes CDR1 SNHLY and CDR2 FYNNEI. This CDR3 comprises 16 residues. This CDR3 reads CASSERGGLAKNIQYF. CDR3 DNA: TGTGCCAGCAGTGAACGGGGGGGATTAGCCAAAAACATTCAGTACTTC.

The rearrangement uses TRBV27 and TRBJ1-1; unclear D gene. V lost 9 bases and J 2 bases, leaving 16 bases between the germline ends. The CDR3 is 14 residues long. Germline CDR1 is MNHEY and CDR2 is SMNVEV (reference sequence). In DNA, the CDR3 is TGTGCCAGTTACGCAGGCTTTGGCAACACTGAAGCTTTCTTT. It yields the protein CASYAGFGNTEAFF.

This chain connects TRBV28 to TRBJ2-2, with no clear D. Germline-derived CDR1 and CDR2 are MDHEN and SYDVKM. This CDR3 contains 11 residues. The V gene lost 2 bases and the J gene lost 8 bases, with 3 bases spanning the gap. CDR3 amino acids: CASSLRGELFF. CDR3 coding DNA: TGTGCCAGCAGTTTAAGGGGGGAGCTGTTTTTT.

The chain combines TRBV10-3 with TRBJ2-2; 12 bases agree with TRBD2. The V and J ends lost 8 bases and 4 bases, in that order; junction bases with no gene match: 8. CDR3 size: 16 residues. Germline CDR1 and CDR2: ENHRY and SYGVKD. The CDR3 reads CAISTRTSGTTGELFF. CDR3 DNA: TGTGCCATCTCAACTCGGACTAGCGGGACCACCGGGGAGCTGTTTTTT.

The genes are TRBV9 and TRBJ2-1, with 10 positions matching TRBD1. J gave up 7 bases and V 3 bases, and 7 bases lay outside the gene matches. The CDR3 loop spans 15 amino acids. Germline loops: CDR1 SGDLS, CDR2 YYNGEE. CDR3 protein: CASSGGTGAGNEQFF. The CDR3 DNA follows: TGTGCCAGCAGCGGAGGGACAGGGGCTGGGAATGAGCAGTTCTTC. Full variable domain (outside the CDR3, taken from reference TRBV9 and TRBJ2-1): DSGVTQTPKHLITATGQRVTLRCSPRSGDLSVYWYQQSLDQGLQFLIQYYNGEERAKGNILERFSAQQFPDLHSELNLSSLELGDSALYFCASSGGTGAGNEQFFGPGTRLTVL.

The V gene is TRBV28, the J gene TRBJ2-7, with D possibly TRBD1 on 5 matching bases. Germline V gene sequence: CDR1 MDHEN, CDR2 SYDVKM. Between the trimmed V and J ends, which lost 4 bases and 0 bases, there was a span of 19 bases. The CDR3 is 17 residues long. The DNA of the CDR3 is TGTGCCAGCAGTTGGGCCTTCGAAGGGGCAAGCTCCTACGAGCAGTACTTC. This translates into CASSWAFEGASSYEQYF.

This clone has more than one count but fewer than ten. V and J are TRBV7-3 and TRBJ1-1; tentatively, D is TRBD1 (5 bases). The CDR3 contains 13 residues. The germline V and J ends were trimmed by 4 bases and 2 bases, with 8 bases remaining between them. In germline, CDR1 is SGHTA, CDR2 FQGTGA. DNA for the CDR3: TGTGCCAGCAGCTATCAGGGAAACACTGAAGCTTTCTTT. This codes for CASSYQGNTEAFF.

The chain uses TRBV6-5 and TRBJ2-6; no firm D call. Germline values: CDR1 MNHEY, CDR2 SVGAGI. There are 14 residues in the CDR3. The ends were cut back, 6 bases at V and 0 bases at J, with 6 bases in the middle. The CDR3 sequence is CASSASSGANVLTF. The CDR3 coding sequence is TGTGCCAGCAGCGCATCCTCTGGGGCCAACGTCCTGACTTTC.